This is a list of T cell receptor beta chains from one sample in a study of blood T cell repertoires in COVID-19. Here immunoSEQ multiplex PCR was the method, and the copy in TCRdb shows in-frame clones only, minus some. The sample yields around 200,000 clones, roughly 85% seen once. The specimen was PBMCs or T cells enriched from blood (not recorded which). The receptors were sampled from a man aged 40-49 years who had recovered from COVID-19. Each CDR3 is given with its conserved first and last residue. The D gene is left open where the match is weak. The listing skips clone size in some rows; elsewhere it reads once, few, many or a size class.

v_call,clone_size,j_call,d_call,cdr3_aa,cdr3_nt
TRBV11-3,few,TRBJ1-1,.,CASSLRGQGPRQAEAFF,TGTGCCAGCAGCTTAAGGGGTCAGGGTCCTCGGCAGGCTGAAGCTTTCTTT
TRBV11-2,.,TRBJ2-4,.,CASSDPGTKRNIQYF,TGTGCCAGCAGCGACCCCGGGACAAAGAGGAACATTCAGTACTTC
TRBV5-6,.,TRBJ2-5,.,CASSSSFRQQETQYF,TGTGCCAGCAGTTCCTCCTTCCGACAGCAAGAGACCCAGTACTTC
TRBV12-3/TRBV12-4,.,TRBJ1-1,.,CASSIQTTTEAFF,TGTGCCAGCAGTATACAGACGACCACTGAAGCTTTCTTT
TRBV9,few,TRBJ1-5,TRBD1,CASSVGDRVDQPQHF,TGTGCCAGCAGCGTAGGGGACAGGGTTGATCAGCCCCAGCATTTT
TRBV6-4,.,TRBJ2-1,.,CASSDSGGNEQFF,TGTGCCAGCAGTGACTCCGGGGGAAATGAGCAGTTCTTC
TRBV13,.,TRBJ2-7,TRBD1,CASSQGQGSEQYF,TGTGCCAGCAGCCAAGGACAGGGTAGCGAGCAGTACTTC
TRBV27,.,TRBJ1-1,TRBD1,CASRWTGVVTEAFF,TGTGCCAGCAGATGGACAGGGGTCGTCACTGAAGCTTTCTTT
TRBV5-6,.,TRBJ2-2,.,CASSPGTGELFF,TGTGCCAGCAGCCCGGGCACCGGGGAGCTGTTTTTT
TRBV2,few,TRBJ1-6,TRBD1,CASRLTGEYSPLHF,TGTGCCAGCAGGTTGACAGGGGAATACTCACCCCTCCACTTT
TRBV5-1,.,TRBJ1-2,.,CASSSDRRAYGYTF,TGCGCCAGCAGCTCTGACCGGAGAGCCTATGGCTACACCTTC
TRBV2,once,TRBJ1-1,.,CASSEPTSVTEAFF,TGTGCCAGCAGTGAACCCACCAGCGTCACTGAAGCTTTCTTT
TRBV18,.,TRBJ2-1,TRBD2,CASSPPLAVWDEQFF,TGTGCCAGCTCACCACCGCTAGCGGTCTGGGATGAGCAGTTCTTC
TRBV6-5,.,TRBJ1-5,.,CASRDFSGYNQPQHF,TGTGCCAGCAGGGATTTTTCAGGTTACAATCAGCCCCAGCATTTT
TRBV6-2/TRBV6-3,.,TRBJ1-5,.,CASSYGGGRQPQHF,TGTGCCAGCAGTTACGGGGGGGGGCGTCAGCCCCAGCATTTT
TRBV6-6,.,TRBJ2-5,.,CASSSPDRDLQETQYF,TGTGCCAGCAGTTCTCCGGACAGAGATCTTCAAGAGACCCAGTACTTC
TRBV19,.,TRBJ2-7,.,CASSISATSSYEQYF,TGTGCCAGTAGTATATCTGCTACCTCCTCCTACGAGCAGTACTTC
TRBV19,few,TRBJ1-6,TRBD1,CASSTGGPNSPLHF,TGTGCCAGTAGCACAGGGGGTCCGAATTCACCCCTCCACTTT
TRBV28,.,TRBJ2-7,TRBD2,CASSPSGGRGGPGEQYF,TGTGCCAGCAGTCCCTCCGGTGGGAGGGGTGGTCCGGGGGAGCAGTACTTC
TRBV7-2,.,TRBJ1-1,.,CASSPPGGAGPNTEAFF,TGTGCCAGCAGCCCGCCCGGGGGGGCAGGGCCGAACACTGAAGCTTTCTTT
TRBV4-1,once,TRBJ2-7,TRBD1,CASSPRQGAVFYEQYF,TGCGCCAGCAGCCCCCGACAGGGGGCGGTCTTCTACGAGCAGTACTTC
TRBV30,.,TRBJ2-1,TRBD2,CAWSGAIGLASYNEQFF,TGTGCCTGGAGTGGCGCCATCGGACTAGCCTCCTACAATGAGCAGTTCTTC
TRBV18,.,TRBJ1-2,.,CASSPEVDYGYTF,TGTGCCAGCTCACCTGAGGTCGACTATGGCTACACCTTC
TRBV2,.,TRBJ1-5,TRBD1,CASSGGTGFNSNQPQHF,TGTGCCAGCTCAGGGGGGACAGGGTTTAATAGCAATCAGCCCCAGCATTTT
TRBV7-2,once,TRBJ1-4,.,CASSDRTGFEKLFF,TGTGCCAGCAGCGATAGAACAGGGTTTGAAAAACTGTTTTTT
TRBV2,once,TRBJ1-1,.,CASKMNSMNTEAFF,TGTGCCAGCAAGATGAACTCCATGAACACTGAAGCTTTCTTT
TRBV7-9,.,TRBJ2-7,TRBD2,CASSLSGTRDEQYF,TGTGCCAGCAGCTTATCGGGGACTAGAGACGAGCAGTACTTC
TRBV5-5,.,TRBJ2-7,.,CASSSILGAGNYEQYF,TGTGCCAGCAGCTCCATACTTGGGGCAGGGAATTACGAGCAGTACTTC
TRBV3-1/TRBV3-2,.,TRBJ2-7,.,CASSQVPPRERYEQYF,TGTGCCAGCAGCCAAGTACCCCCACGGGAGAGGTACGAGCAGTACTTC
TRBV2,.,TRBJ1-2,.,CASIRSTEANYGYTF,TGTGCCAGCATCAGGTCAACAGAAGCTAACTATGGCTACACCTTC
TRBV4-1,.,TRBJ2-7,.,CASSRVLAVKDEQYF,TGCGCCAGCAGCCGGGTCCTAGCCGTAAAAGACGAGCAGTACTTC
TRBV6-1,.,TRBJ2-7,TRBD2,CASSEKSSGITKGYEQYF,TGTGCCAGCAGTGAAAAATCTAGCGGGATTACTAAGGGGTACGAGCAGTACTTC
TRBV13,.,TRBJ2-3,TRBD2,CASSKRLAGGSTDTQYF,TGTGCCAGCAGCAAGAGACTAGCGGGAGGGAGCACAGATACGCAGTATTTT
TRBV4-1,.,TRBJ2-5,TRBD1,CASSQEDRRGETQYF,TGCGCCAGCAGCCAAGAGGACAGGCGAGGGGAGACCCAGTACTTC
TRBV3-1/TRBV3-2,few,TRBJ2-7,TRBD2,CASSQDGGSSSYEQYF,TGTGCCAGCAGCCAAGACGGCGGGAGCAGCTCCTACGAGCAGTACTTC
TRBV25-1,.,TRBJ2-7,.,CASSITGYEQYF,TGTGCCAGCAGTATAACAGGCTACGAGCAGTACTTC
TRBV5-8,.,TRBJ2-1,TRBD2,CASSFGLAGGEQFF,TGTGCCAGCAGCTTTGGACTAGCGGGAGGTGAGCAGTTCTTC
TRBV10-2,.,TRBJ2-2,TRBD2,CASGWTSPNTGELFF,TGCGCCAGCGGCTGGACTAGCCCTAACACCGGGGAGCTGTTTTTT
TRBV30,.,TRBJ2-7,TRBD2,CAWNARGSSGRSGEQYF,TGTGCCTGGAATGCTCGGGGGTCTAGCGGGAGGTCAGGCGAGCAGTACTTC
TRBV18,.,TRBJ2-2,TRBD2,CASSPALAGTNTGELFF,TGTGCCAGCTCACCAGCTCTAGCGGGAACGAACACCGGGGAGCTGTTTTTT
TRBV12-5,.,TRBJ2-3,TRBD2,CASGLFHTTSPIADTQYF,TGTGCTAGTGGTTTGTTTCACACGACTAGCCCCATCGCAGATACGCAGTATTTT
TRBV5-1,.,TRBJ2-7,TRBD1,CASSLSNRGIEQYF,TGCGCCAGCAGCTTGAGTAACAGGGGGATCGAGCAGTACTTC
TRBV28,.,TRBJ2-7,.,CASTATNEQYF,TGTGCCAGCACAGCCACTAACGAGCAGTACTTC
TRBV11-3,.,TRBJ2-7,TRBD1,CASSLERTGGEQYF,TGTGCCAGCAGCTTAGAACGGACAGGGGGCGAGCAGTACTTC
TRBV9,.,TRBJ1-5,.,CASSKGGRDGKKHF,TGTGCCAGCAGCAAAGGGGGGAGGGACGGAAAAAAGCATTTT
TRBV10-3,.,TRBJ2-5,TRBD2,CAIRGGDKYQETQYF,TGTGCCATCAGGGGGGGGGATAAGTACCAAGAGACCCAGTACTTC
TRBV19,.,TRBJ1-6,.,CASTSHSNGPLHF,TGTGCCAGTACGAGCCATTCTAATGGACCCCTCCACTTT
TRBV11-3,.,TRBJ2-1,TRBD2,CASSPGLANNEQFF,TGTGCCAGCAGCCCGGGACTAGCGAACAATGAGCAGTTCTTC
TRBV18,.,TRBJ2-3,.,CASSPGATDTQYF,TGTGCCAGCTCACCAGGGGCTACAGATACGCAGTATTTT
TRBV3-1/TRBV3-2,few,TRBJ1-2,.,CASSQEGGLGYGYTF,TGTGCCAGCAGCCAAGAGGGAGGGTTGGGCTATGGCTACACCTTC
TRBV5-5,.,TRBJ2-1,TRBD2,CASSLLSGDYNEQFF,TGTGCCAGCAGCTTGCTTAGCGGGGATTACAATGAGCAGTTCTTC
TRBV30,.,TRBJ2-7,.,CAWSGPGGYEQYF,TGTGCCTGGAGTGGGCCAGGGGGGTACGAGCAGTACTTC
TRBV7-2,few,TRBJ2-5,.,CASSQKETQYF,TGTGCCAGCAGCCAAAAAGAGACCCAGTACTTC
TRBV10-3,once,TRBJ2-7,.,CAITAGQKYEQYF,TGTGCCATCACGGCGGGACAGAAATACGAGCAGTACTTC
TRBV2,.,TRBJ1-6,.,CASSELARSPLHF,TGTGCCAGCAGTGAACTGGCACGGAGCCCCCTCCACTTT
TRBV2,.,TRBJ2-2,TRBD2,CASSLGLAGNTGELFF,TGTGCCAGCAGTCTGGGGCTAGCGGGGAACACCGGGGAGCTGTTTTTT
TRBV10-3,.,TRBJ2-5,TRBD2,CAIGRGGVQETQYF,TGTGCCATCGGGAGGGGTGGGGTCCAAGAGACCCAGTACTTC
TRBV4-1,.,TRBJ1-4,TRBD1,CASSQERGQGHEKLFF,TGCGCCAGCAGCCAAGAGCGAGGACAGGGGCATGAAAAACTGTTTTTT
TRBV6-5,.,TRBJ1-3,.,CATAGGNPGNTIYF,TGTGCCACGGCGGGGGGGAATCCCGGAAACACCATATATTTT
TRBV7-9,.,TRBJ2-3,.,CASSLNYGISTDTQYF,TGTGCCAGCAGTTTAAACTACGGGATAAGTACAGATACGCAGTATTTT